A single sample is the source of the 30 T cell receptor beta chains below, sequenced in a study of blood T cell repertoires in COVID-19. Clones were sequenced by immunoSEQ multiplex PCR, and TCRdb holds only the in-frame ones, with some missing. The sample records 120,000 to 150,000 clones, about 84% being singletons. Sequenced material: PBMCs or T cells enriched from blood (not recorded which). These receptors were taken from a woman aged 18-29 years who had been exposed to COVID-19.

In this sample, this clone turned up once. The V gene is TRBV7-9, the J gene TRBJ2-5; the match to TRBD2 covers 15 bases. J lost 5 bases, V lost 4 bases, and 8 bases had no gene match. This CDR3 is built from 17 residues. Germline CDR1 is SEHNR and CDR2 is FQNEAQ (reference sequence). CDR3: CASSSFGLAGGIETQYF. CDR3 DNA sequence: TGTGCCAGCAGCTCCTTCGGACTAGCGGGAGGGATCGAGACCCAGTACTTC.

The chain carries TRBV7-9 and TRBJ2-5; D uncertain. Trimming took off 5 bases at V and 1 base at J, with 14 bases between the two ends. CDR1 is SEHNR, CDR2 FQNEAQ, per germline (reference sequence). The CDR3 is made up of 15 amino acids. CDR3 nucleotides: TGTGCCAGCAGCCCTAACTGGGCAGTCCAAGAGACCCAGTACTTC. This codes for CASSPNWAVQETQYF.

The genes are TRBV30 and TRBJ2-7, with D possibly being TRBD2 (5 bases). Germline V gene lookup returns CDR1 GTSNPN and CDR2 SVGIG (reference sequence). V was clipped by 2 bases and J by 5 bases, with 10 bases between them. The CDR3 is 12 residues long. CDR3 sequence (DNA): TGTGCCTGGAGTAAACTGGAGGACGAGCAGTACTTC. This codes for CAWSKLEDEQYF. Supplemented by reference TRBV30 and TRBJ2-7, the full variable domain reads SQTIHQWPATLVQPVGSPLSLECTVEGTSNPNLYWYRQAAGRGLQLLFYSVGIGQISSEVPQNLSASRPQDRQFILSSKKLLLSDSGFYLCAWSKLEDEQYFGPGTRLTVT.

The CDR3 coding sequence is TGTGCCACCACGAGAACAGGCCTCTACGAGCAGTACTTC. Translating gives CATTRTGLYEQYF. The chain couples TRBV24-1 to TRBJ2-7, with a tentative D call TRBD1 (5 bases). The V end was cut by 8 bases, the J end by 3 bases, with 13 bases between. The CDR3 runs 13 residues. Germline assignment: CDR1 KGHDR and CDR2 SFDVKD.

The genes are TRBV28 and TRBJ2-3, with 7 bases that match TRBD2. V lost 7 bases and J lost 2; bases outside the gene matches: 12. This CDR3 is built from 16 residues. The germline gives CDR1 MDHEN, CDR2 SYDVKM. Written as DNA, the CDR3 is TGTGCCAGCAAACAAACTAGCGCCTATAACACAGATACGCAGTATTTT. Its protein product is CASKQTSAYNTDTQYF.

CDR3 in amino acids: CASSLVLAGAEQYF. DNA for the CDR3: TGCGCCAGCAGCTTGGTGTTAGCGGGAGCCGAGCAGTACTTC. The chain combines TRBV5-1 with TRBJ2-7, with 9 positions matching TRBD2. The germline gives CDR1 SGHRS, CDR2 YFSETQ. The length of the CDR3 is 14 residues. V dropped 0 bases and J dropped 6; count of bases not matched to a gene: 4. Variable domain in full (rest from reference TRBV5-1 and TRBJ2-7): KAGVTQTPRYLIKTRGQQVTLSCSPISGHRSVSWYQQTPGQGLQFLFEYFSETQRNKGNFPGRFSGRQFSNSRSEMNVSTLELGDSALYLCASSLVLAGAEQYFGPGTRLTVT.

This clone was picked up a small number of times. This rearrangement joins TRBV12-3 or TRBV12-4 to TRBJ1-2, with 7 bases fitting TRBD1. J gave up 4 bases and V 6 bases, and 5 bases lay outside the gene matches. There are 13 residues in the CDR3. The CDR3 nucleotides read TGTGCCAGCAGCGATACAGGGGTCTATGGCTACACCTTC. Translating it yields CASSDTGVYGYTF.

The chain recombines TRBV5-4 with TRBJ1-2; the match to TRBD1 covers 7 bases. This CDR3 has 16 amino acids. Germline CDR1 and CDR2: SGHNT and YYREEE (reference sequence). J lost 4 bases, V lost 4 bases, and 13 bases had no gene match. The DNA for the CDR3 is TGTGCCAGCAGCAGTACCGGGACAGCCTCGGGCTATGGCTACACCTTC. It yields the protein CASSSTGTASGYGYTF. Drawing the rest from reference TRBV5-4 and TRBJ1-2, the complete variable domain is ETGVTQSPTHLIKTRGQQVTLRCSSQSGHNTVSWYQQALGQGPQFIFQYYREEENGRGNFPPRFSGLQFPNYSSELNVNALELDDSALYLCASSSTGTASGYGYTFGSGTRLTVV.

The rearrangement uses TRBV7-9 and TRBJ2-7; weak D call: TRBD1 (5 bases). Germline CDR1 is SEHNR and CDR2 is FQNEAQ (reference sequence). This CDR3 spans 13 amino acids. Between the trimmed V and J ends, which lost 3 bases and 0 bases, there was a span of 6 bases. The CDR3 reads CASSFDSSYEQYF. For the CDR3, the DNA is TGTGCCAGCAGCTTCGACAGCTCCTACGAGCAGTACTTC.

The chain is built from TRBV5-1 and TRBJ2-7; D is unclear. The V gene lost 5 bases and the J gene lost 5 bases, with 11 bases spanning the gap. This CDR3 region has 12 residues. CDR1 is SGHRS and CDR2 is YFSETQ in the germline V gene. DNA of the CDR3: TGCGCCAGCAGTCTGCCGGAGAACGAGCAGTACTTC. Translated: CASSLPENEQYF.

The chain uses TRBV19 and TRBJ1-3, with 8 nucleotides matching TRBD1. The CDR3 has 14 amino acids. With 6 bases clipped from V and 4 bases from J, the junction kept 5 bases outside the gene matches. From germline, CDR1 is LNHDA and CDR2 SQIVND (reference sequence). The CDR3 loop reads CASRETGVGNTIYF. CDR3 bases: TGTGCCAGTAGGGAGACAGGGGTCGGAAACACCATATATTTT.

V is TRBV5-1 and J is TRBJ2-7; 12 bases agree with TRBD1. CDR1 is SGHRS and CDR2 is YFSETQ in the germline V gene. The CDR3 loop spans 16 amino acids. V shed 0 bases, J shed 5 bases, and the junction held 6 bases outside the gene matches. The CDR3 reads CASSLAPGQGAHEQYF. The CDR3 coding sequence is TGCGCCAGCAGCTTGGCCCCGGGACAGGGGGCCCACGAGCAGTACTTC.

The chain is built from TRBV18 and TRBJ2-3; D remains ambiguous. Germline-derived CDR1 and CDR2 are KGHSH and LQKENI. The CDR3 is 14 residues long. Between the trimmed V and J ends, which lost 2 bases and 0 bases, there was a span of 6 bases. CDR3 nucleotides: TGTGCCAGCTCACCAAACTATAGCACAGATACGCAGTATTTT. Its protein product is CASSPNYSTDTQYF.

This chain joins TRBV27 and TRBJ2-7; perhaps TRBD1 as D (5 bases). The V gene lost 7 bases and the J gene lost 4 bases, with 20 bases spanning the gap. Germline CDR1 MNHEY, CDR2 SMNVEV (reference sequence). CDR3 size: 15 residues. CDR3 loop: CASTTKGPHRYEQYF. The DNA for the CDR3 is TGTGCCAGCACCACAAAGGGCCCACACAGGTACGAGCAGTACTTC.

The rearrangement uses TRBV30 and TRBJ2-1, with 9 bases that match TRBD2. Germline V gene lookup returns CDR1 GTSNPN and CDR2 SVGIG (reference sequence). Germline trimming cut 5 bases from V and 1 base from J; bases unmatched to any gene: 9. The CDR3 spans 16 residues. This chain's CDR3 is CAWGGEAGGSYNEQFF. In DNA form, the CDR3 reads TGTGCCTGGGGGGGGGAAGCGGGAGGTTCCTACAATGAGCAGTTCTTC.

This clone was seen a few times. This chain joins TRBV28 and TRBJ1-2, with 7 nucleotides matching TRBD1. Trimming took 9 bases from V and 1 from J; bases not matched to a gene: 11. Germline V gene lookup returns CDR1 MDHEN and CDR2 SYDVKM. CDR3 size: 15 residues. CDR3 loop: CASNEHGQVNYGYTF. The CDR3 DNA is TGTGCCAGTAATGAGCATGGACAGGTTAACTATGGCTACACCTTC.

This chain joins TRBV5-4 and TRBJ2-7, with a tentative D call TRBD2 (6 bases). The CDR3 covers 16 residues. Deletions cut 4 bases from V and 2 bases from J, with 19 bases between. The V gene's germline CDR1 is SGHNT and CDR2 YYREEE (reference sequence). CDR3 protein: CASSTRPAGLTYEQYF. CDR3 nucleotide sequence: TGTGCCAGCAGCACCCGCCCGGCGGGGCTGACCTACGAGCAGTACTTC. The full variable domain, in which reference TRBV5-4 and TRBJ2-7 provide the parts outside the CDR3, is ETGVTQSPTHLIKTRGQQVTLRCSSQSGHNTVSWYQQALGQGPQFIFQYYREEENGRGNFPPRFSGLQFPNYSSELNVNALELDDSALYLCASSTRPAGLTYEQYFGPGTRLTVT.

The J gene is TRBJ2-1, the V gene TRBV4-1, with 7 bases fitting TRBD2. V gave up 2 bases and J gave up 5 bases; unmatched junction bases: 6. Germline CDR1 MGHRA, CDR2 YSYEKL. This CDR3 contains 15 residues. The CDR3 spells CASSQSGLPNNEQFF. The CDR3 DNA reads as TGCGCCAGCAGCCAATCGGGACTACCCAACAATGAGCAGTTCTTC.

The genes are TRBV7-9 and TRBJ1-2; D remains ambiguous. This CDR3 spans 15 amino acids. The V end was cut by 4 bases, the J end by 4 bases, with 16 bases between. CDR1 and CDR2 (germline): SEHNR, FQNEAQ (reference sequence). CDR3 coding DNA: TGTGCCAGCAGCTCACACAGCAGACCCTTCTATGGCTACACCTTC. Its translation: CASSSHSRPFYGYTF. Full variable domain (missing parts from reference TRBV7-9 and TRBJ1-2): DTGVSQNPRHKITKRGQNVTFRCDPISEHNRLYWYRQTLGQGPEFLTYFQNEAQLEKSRLLSDRFSAERPKGSFSTLEIQRTEQGDSAMYLCASSSHSRPFYGYTFGSGTRLTVV.

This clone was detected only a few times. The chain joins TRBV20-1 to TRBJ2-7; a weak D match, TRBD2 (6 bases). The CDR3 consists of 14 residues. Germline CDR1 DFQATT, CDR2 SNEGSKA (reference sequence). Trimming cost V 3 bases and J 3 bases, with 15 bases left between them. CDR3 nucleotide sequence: TGCAGTGCTAGTATAGCGAAGGGAGGCTACGAGCAGTACTTC. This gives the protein CSASIAKGGYEQYF.

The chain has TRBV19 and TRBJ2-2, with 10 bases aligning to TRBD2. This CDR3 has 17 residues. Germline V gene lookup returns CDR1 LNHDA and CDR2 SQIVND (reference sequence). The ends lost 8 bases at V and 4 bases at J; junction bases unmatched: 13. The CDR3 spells CASRKSGRARGTGELFF. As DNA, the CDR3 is TGTGCCAGTCGGAAAAGCGGGAGGGCCAGGGGCACCGGGGAGCTGTTTTTT.

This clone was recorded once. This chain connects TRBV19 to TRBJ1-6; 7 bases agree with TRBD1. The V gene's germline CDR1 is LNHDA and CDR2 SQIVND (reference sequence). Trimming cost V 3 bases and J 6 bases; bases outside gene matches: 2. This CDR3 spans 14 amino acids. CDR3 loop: CASSMGQPNSPLHF. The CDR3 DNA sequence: TGTGCCAGTAGTATGGGACAGCCTAATTCACCCCTCCACTTT.

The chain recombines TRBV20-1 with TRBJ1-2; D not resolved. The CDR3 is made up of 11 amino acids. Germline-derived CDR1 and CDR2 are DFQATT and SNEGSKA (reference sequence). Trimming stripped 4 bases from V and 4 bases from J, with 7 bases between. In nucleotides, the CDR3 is TGCAGTGCTAAACCACTCTATGGCTACACCTTC. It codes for CSAKPLYGYTF.

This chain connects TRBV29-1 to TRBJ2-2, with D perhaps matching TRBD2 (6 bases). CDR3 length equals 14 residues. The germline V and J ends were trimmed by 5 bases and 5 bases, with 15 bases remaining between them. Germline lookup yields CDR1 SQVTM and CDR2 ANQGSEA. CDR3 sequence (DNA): TGCAGCGTTAGCGGGTCAGTGCAGACCGGGGAGCTGTTTTTT. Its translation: CSVSGSVQTGELFF.

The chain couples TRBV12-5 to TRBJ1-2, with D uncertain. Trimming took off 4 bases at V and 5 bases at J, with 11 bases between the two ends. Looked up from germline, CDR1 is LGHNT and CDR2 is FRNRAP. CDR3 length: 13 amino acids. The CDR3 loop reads CASGSEKKYGYTF. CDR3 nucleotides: TGTGCTAGTGGTTCAGAAAAAAAATATGGCTACACCTTC.

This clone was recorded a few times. In nucleotides, the CDR3 is TGCAGCGTTAAAATGAGCTATGGCTACACCTTC. As protein: CSVKMSYGYTF. The J gene is TRBJ1-2, the V gene TRBV29-1; no reliable D call. V lost 5 bases, J lost 4 bases, and 8 bases lay in between. Germline CDR1 SQVTM, CDR2 ANQGSEA. This CDR3 comprises 11 residues.

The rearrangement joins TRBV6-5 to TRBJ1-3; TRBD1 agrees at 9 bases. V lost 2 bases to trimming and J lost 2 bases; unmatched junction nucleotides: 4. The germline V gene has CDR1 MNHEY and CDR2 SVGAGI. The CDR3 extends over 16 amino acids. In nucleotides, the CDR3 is TGTGCCAGCAGTTACGGGACAGGGCTTGCTGGAAACACCATATATTTT. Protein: CASSYGTGLAGNTIYF.

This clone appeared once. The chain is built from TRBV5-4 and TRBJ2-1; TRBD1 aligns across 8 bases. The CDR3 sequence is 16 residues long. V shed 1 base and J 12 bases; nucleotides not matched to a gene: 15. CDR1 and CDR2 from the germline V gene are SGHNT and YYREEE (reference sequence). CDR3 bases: TGTGCCAGCAGCTTGTTACCGGCACAGGGGGTTGGTGGGCAGTTCTTC. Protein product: CASSLLPAQGVGGQFF.

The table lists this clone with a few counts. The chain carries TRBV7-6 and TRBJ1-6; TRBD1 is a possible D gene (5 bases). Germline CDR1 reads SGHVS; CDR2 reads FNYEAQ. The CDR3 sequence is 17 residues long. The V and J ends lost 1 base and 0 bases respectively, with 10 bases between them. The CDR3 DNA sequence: TGTGCCAGCAGCTTAGGGGCGGGGCTCTCCTATAATTCACCCCTCCACTTT. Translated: CASSLGAGLSYNSPLHF.

The CDR3 DNA reads TGCGCCAGCAGCCAACCGGGACTAGCGGGAGGGCCCAACGAGCAGTACTTC. Amino acids: CASSQPGLAGGPNEQYF. The rearrangement joins TRBV4-1 to TRBJ2-7; 16 bases agree with TRBD2. Per the germline V gene, CDR1 is MGHRA and CDR2 is YSYEKL. V shed 2 bases and J 5 bases; nucleotides not matched to a gene: 6. The CDR3 totals 17 residues.